This entry describes one TCR beta chain. The sample belongs to a study of CD8+ T cells in alopecia areata. Study information: A 6-month period off drug followed tofacitinib, which lasted 6 to 18 months.

Sequencing used cDNA as its template, made by extracting RNA and reverse transcribing it. The assay was immunoSEQ multiplex PCR, and TCRdb's table has in-frame clones only and misses some. The top ten hold approximately 1.3% of the sample, which has fewer than 250,000 clones, roughly 70% seen once. Documented treatment: oral pan-JAK inhibitor, 5-10 mg twice daily. Trimming pared 1 base from V and 4 bases from J, leaving 10 bases between. The length of the CDR3 is 14 residues. The germline V gene has CDR1 LGHNT and CDR2 FRNRAP. Specimen: CD4+ T cells sorted from blood, collected at week 49, from a patient treated with tofacitinib. This TCR derives from a human donor with alopecia areata. The chain is built from TRBV12-5 and TRBJ1-1, with D unclear. CDR3 sequence: CASGLGNVGTEAFF. The CDR3 region has the DNA TGTGCTAGTGGTTTGGGAAATGTCGGCACTGAAGCTTTCTTT. The whole variable domain, remainder taken from reference TRBV12-5 and TRBJ1-1, is DARVTQTPRHKVTEMGQEVTMRCQPILGHNTVFWYRQTMMQGLELLAYFRNRAPLDDSGMPKDRFSAEMPDATLATLKIQPSEPRDSAVYFCASGLGNVGTEAFFGQGTRLTVV.